One and the same sample provided the 21 T cell receptor beta chains below, sequenced in a study of beta chain features in type 1 diabetes. Expressed TCRB transcripts got sequenced, as all isolated RNA was reverse transcribed. TCRdb's table, derived via immunoSEQ multiplex PCR, lists solely in-frame clones and lacks some. The sample holds 300,000 or so clones, over 7% seen once. Study outcomes and limitations: For Type 1 diabetes patients, all four CD4+ subsets carried TCRB CDR3s that were moderately but significantly shorter.

The antigens of these receptors remain unknown. Sequencing input: central memory CD4+ T cells from blood. The receptors derive from a man aged 25-45 years with type 1 diabetes.

The chain links TRBV7-9 to TRBJ1-6; 9 bases are a match to TRBD1. The V gene's germline CDR1 is SEHNR and CDR2 FQNEAQ (reference sequence). Unmatched junction bases numbered 12, after V lost 1 base and J lost 8 bases. The CDR3 is made up of 18 amino acids. The CDR3 sequence is CASSLGRDRVREHSPLHF. CDR3 in DNA: TGTGCCAGCAGCTTAGGCCGGGACAGGGTACGGGAACATTCACCCCTCCACTTT.

The V gene is TRBV5-4, the J gene TRBJ2-3; D tentatively fits TRBD1 or TRBD2 (5 bases each). CDR1 and CDR2 (germline): SGHNT, YYREEE (reference sequence). Trimming left V 1 base short and J 11 bases short, with 11 bases between. CDR3 length: 12 amino acids. This CDR3 reads CASSLSRDVQYF. For the CDR3, the DNA is TGTGCCAGCAGCTTGTCCAGGGACGTGCAGTATTTT.

This chain links TRBV5-4 with TRBJ2-7, with a possible D match to TRBD2 (6 bases). CDR1 and CDR2 from the germline V gene are SGHNT and YYREEE (reference sequence). There are 16 residues in the CDR3. Between the trimmed V and J ends, which lost 0 bases and 1 base, there was a span of 14 bases. The CDR3 nucleotides are TGTGCCAGCAGCTTGGCTGGTGGGAGGAAATCCTACGAGCAGTACTTC. This codes for CASSLAGGRKSYEQYF. The full variable domain, in which reference TRBV5-4 and TRBJ2-7 provide the parts outside the CDR3, is ETGVTQSPTHLIKTRGQQVTLRCSSQSGHNTVSWYQQALGQGPQFIFQYYREEENGRGNFPPRFSGLQFPNYSSELNVNALELDDSALYLCASSLAGGRKSYEQYFGPGTRLTVT.

This clone has ten or more counts. The chain carries TRBV15 and TRBJ2-5; D gene ambiguous. The CDR3 has 12 amino acids. V was clipped by 2 bases and J by 0 bases, with 1 base between them. Germline CDR1 reads LNHNV; CDR2 reads YYDKDF (reference sequence). Written as DNA, the CDR3 is TGTGCCACCAGCAGATACCAAGAGACCCAGTACTTC. Its protein product is CATSRYQETQYF.

The chain carries TRBV10-3 and TRBJ2-7, with a possible D match to TRBD1 (6 bases). The germline V and J ends were trimmed by 2 bases and 6 bases, with 17 bases remaining between them. The CDR3 sequence is 15 residues long. Per germline, CDR1 ENHRY and CDR2 SYGVKD. CDR3 amino acids: CAISEDGGRPGEQYF. CDR3 sequence (DNA): TGTGCCATCAGTGAGGATGGGGGCCGTCCGGGCGAGCAGTACTTC.

V and J are TRBV4-1 and TRBJ2-3; 9 bases match TRBD1. CDR1 and CDR2 from the germline V gene are MGHRA and YSYEKL. This CDR3 has 15 amino acids. V trimming: 4 bases; J trimming: 5 bases; junction bases outside the gene matches: 7. The CDR3 bases are TGCGCCAGCAGCCTGGGACAGGGTCCCATAGATACGCAGTATTTT. As protein: CASSLGQGPIDTQYF.

The chain links TRBV30 to TRBJ2-3; 7 nucleotides agree with TRBD1. The length of the CDR3 is 13 residues. V gave up 2 bases and J gave up 5 bases; unmatched junction bases: 4. Germline V gives CDR1 GTSNPN, CDR2 SVGIG (reference sequence). CDR3 DNA sequence: TGTGCCTGGAGTAGACAGGGTGGAGATACGCAGTATTTT. Protein product: CAWSRQGGDTQYF.

This clone occurred a few times. This chain connects TRBV9 to TRBJ2-1; 7 positions match TRBD1. Unmatched junction bases numbered 7, after V lost 5 bases and J lost 8 bases. The CDR3 spans 13 residues. Germline loops: CDR1 SGDLS, CDR2 YYNGEE. The CDR3 loop is CASSFRQGDEQFF. In nucleotides, the CDR3 is TGTGCCAGCAGTTTTCGACAGGGAGATGAGCAGTTCTTC.

This clone was recorded at least ten times. The chain joins TRBV21-1 to TRBJ1-5. TRBV21-1 is a listed pseudogene. This CDR3 is 17 amino acids long. In DNA, the CDR3 is TGTGCCAGCAGCAAAGTGGTCCCGCGGGGGTCGGGTCAGCCCCAGCATTTT. Translation: CASSKVVPRGSGQPQHF.

A few counts support this clone. The CDR3 nucleotides are TGCGCCAGCAGCCAAGAAGCAGGGCGAAACACTGAAGCTTTCTTT. It codes for CASSQEAGRNTEAFF. The chain combines TRBV4-3 with TRBJ1-1; TRBD1 is a possible D gene (5 bases). Trimming stripped 0 bases from V and 2 bases from J, with 10 bases between. The CDR3 loop spans 15 amino acids. Germline CDR1 and CDR2: LGHNA and YSLEER.

The chain joins TRBV4-3 to TRBJ2-1, with D perhaps TRBD1 (5 bases). The CDR3 runs 15 residues. Trimming cost V 0 bases and J 8 bases, with 14 bases left between them. Germline assignment: CDR1 LGHNA and CDR2 YSLEER. The DNA of the CDR3 is TGCGCCAGCAGCCAAGAAGGTCAGGGCGGCGATGAGCAGTTCTTC. It specifies CASSQEGQGGDEQFF.

This clone was seen more than once but under ten times. The chain carries TRBV6-6 and TRBJ1-5, with 8 bases matching TRBD1. The CDR3 has 15 amino acids. Trimming took 6 bases from V and 6 from J; bases not matched to a gene: 10. Germline values: CDR1 MNHNY, CDR2 SVGAGI (reference sequence). In DNA form, the CDR3 reads TGTGCCAGCAGGGAGACAGGGGCTCCCGGTCAGCCCCAGCATTTT. It translates to CASRETGAPGQPQHF.

DNA of the CDR3: TGCGCCAGCAGCTACGACAGCGGCTATGGCTACACCTTC. Translation gives CASSYDSGYGYTF. The V gene is TRBV5-1, the J gene TRBJ1-2; a weak D match, TRBD1 (5 bases). V lost 3 bases, J lost 4 bases, and 10 bases lay in between. This CDR3 is built from 13 residues. Per the germline V gene, CDR1 is SGHRS and CDR2 is YFSETQ.

The V and J genes are TRBV7-2 and TRBJ1-2, with TRBD1 as a possible D gene (5 bases). Trimming shortened V by 2 bases and J by 8 bases, and 15 bases separated the two germline ends. CDR1 and CDR2 from the germline V gene are SGHTA and FQGNSA. The CDR3 extends over 14 amino acids. CDR3 in amino acids: CASSLNRGGVGYTF. Here the CDR3 DNA reads TGTGCCAGCAGCTTAAATCGCGGAGGGGTCGGCTACACCTTC.

V usage is TRBV5-1 and J usage is TRBJ1-6; unclear D gene. Trimming cost V 4 bases and J 6 bases, with 14 bases left between them. The germline gives CDR1 SGHRS, CDR2 YFSETQ. This CDR3 is built from 15 residues. CDR3 amino acids: CASSPLGEINSPLHF. CDR3 DNA: TGCGCCAGCAGCCCCCTCGGGGAAATTAATTCACCCCTCCACTTT.

This clone was observed a handful of times. The chain links TRBV19 to TRBJ2-5; 7 nucleotides line up with TRBD2. The CDR3 sequence is 14 residues long. Germline CDR1 is LNHDA and CDR2 is SQIVND (reference sequence). Trimming removed 2 bases from V and 5 bases from J; junction bases left unmatched: 5. In DNA form, the CDR3 reads TGTGCCAGTAGTATACAAAGCGGGGTGGAGACCCAGTACTTC. Translating gives CASSIQSGVETQYF.

The table lists this clone with many counts. J is TRBJ2-6 and V is TRBV6-5; D is unresolved. Trimming stripped 6 bases from V and 0 bases from J, with 9 bases between. This CDR3 is built from 15 residues. Germline CDR1 reads MNHEY; CDR2 reads SVGAGI. CDR3 coding DNA: TGTGCCAGCAGCATGGATTCCTCTGGGGCCAACGTCCTGACTTTC. It specifies CASSMDSSGANVLTF.

This clone was counted a few times. The chain links TRBV11-2 to TRBJ2-1; D possibly corresponds to TRBD1 (5 bases). From germline, CDR1 is SGHAT and CDR2 FQNNGV. This CDR3 region has 15 residues. V lost 3 bases to trimming and J lost 6 bases, with 15 bases between them. DNA for the CDR3: TGTGCCAGCAGCTTCTCAGGGCCCAACAGCAATGAGCAGTTCTTC. Its translation: CASSFSGPNSNEQFF.

V and J are TRBV5-1 and TRBJ2-3; no reliable D call. V gave up 2 bases and J gave up 4 bases, with 5 bases separating them. CDR1 and CDR2 from the germline V gene are SGHRS and YFSETQ. The CDR3 totals 12 residues. CDR3 sequence reads: CASSFGSDTQYF. The CDR3 nucleotides read TGCGCCAGCAGCTTCGGTTCAGATACGCAGTATTTT.

This clone was observed a few times. V is TRBV10-1 and J is TRBJ2-3; 12 nucleotides line up with TRBD2. With 8 bases clipped from V and 0 bases from J, the junction kept 9 bases outside the gene matches. The CDR3 consists of 17 residues. The germline V gene has CDR1 WNHNN and CDR2 SYGVQD (reference sequence). This CDR3 reads CASSPLLAGGSTDTQYF. CDR3 sequence (DNA): TGCGCCAGCTCCCCGCTCCTAGCGGGGGGGAGCACAGATACGCAGTATTTT.

The V call is TRBV6-6, the J call TRBJ1-1; no clear D gene. Germline CDR1 reads MNHNY; CDR2 reads SVGAGI (reference sequence). Trimming removed 7 bases at V and 4 bases at J, with 16 bases between. The CDR3 has 14 residues. CDR3 DNA sequence: TGTGCCAGCACCCTAACCCCGGTTACCACTGAAGCTTTCTTT. Its protein product is CASTLTPVTTEAFF.